This T cell receptor beta chain came from a study of molecular identifiers for immune sequencing clone quantification. The sample holds many counts of this clonotype. TCRdb itself ran the PCR reads through MiXCR, one entry per CDR3 protein. The table records roughly 93,000 distinct CDR3 sequences, 15% to 20% of them present only once. The CDR3 spans 13 residues. V shed 2 bases and J shed 8 bases, with 12 bases lying between them. Germline V CDR1 and CDR2: MNHEY, SMNVEV (reference sequence). Sequenced: naive CD8+ T cells from blood, with Jurkat cell RNA spiked in. Subset reported: FACS-sorted CD8+CD4-CCR7+CD45RA+ naive T cells. The chain couples TRBV27 to TRBJ1-1; D may be TRBD1 (5 bases). The TCR originated in a human donor in good health. Some libraries in this study had Jurkat cell RNA spiked in. Here the CDR3 DNA reads TGTGCCAGCAGTTTAATGACGGGGACCGAAGCTTTCTTT. Amino acids: CASSLMTGTEAFF.